The next 20 T cell receptor beta chains were all read from a single sample in a study of cytomegalovirus exposure and HLA in healthy donors. Amplification used 60 Vbeta primers and 13 Jbeta primers. Some clones are missing from TCRdb's copy, which holds only in-frame ones; the method was immunoSEQ multiplex PCR. The sample holds 150,000 to 200,000 clones; roughly four fifths are singletons and the top ten take 2% to 2.5%. Sequenced sample: PBMCs. These receptors came from a woman in her twenties or thirties in good health and CMV-seronegative.

V usage is TRBV4-3 and J usage is TRBJ1-3, with 9 positions matching TRBD1. Trimming removed 1 base from V and 3 bases from J; junction bases left unmatched: 7. In germline, CDR1 is LGHNA, CDR2 YSLEER. This CDR3 has 17 residues. In DNA, the CDR3 is TGCGCCAGCAGCCAAGTAAAACAGGGGGCGCGTGGAAACACCATATATTTT. Translated: CASSQVKQGARGNTIYF.

This sequence joins TRBV5-1 and TRBJ2-1; 8 nucleotides match TRBD1. After removal of 6 bases from V and 0 bases from J, the junction contained 5 bases not matched to a gene. The germline gives CDR1 SGHRS, CDR2 YFSETQ. This CDR3 has 15 amino acids. CDR3 in DNA: TGCGCCAGCAACCCGGACAGGGCCTCCTACAATGAGCAGTTCTTC. Translated: CASNPDRASYNEQFF.

CDR3 in amino acids: CASNLADSYNEQFF. The CDR3 coding sequence is TGTGCCAGCAATCTTGCGGACTCCTACAATGAGCAGTTCTTC. The rearrangement links TRBV7-8 to TRBJ2-1; D remains unclear. The CDR3 contains 14 residues. CDR1 is SGHVS, CDR2 FQNEAQ, per germline. Trimming cost V 7 bases and J 0 bases, with 10 bases left between them.

This clone has a handful of counts. The chain links TRBV7-2 to TRBJ1-3; D is undetermined. Trimming left V 1 base short and J 1 base short, with 5 bases between. Germline CDR1 and CDR2: SGHTA and FQGNSA. This CDR3 comprises 14 residues. CDR3 DNA sequence: TGTGCCAGCAGCTTAGGTAGTTCTGGAAACACCATATATTTT. Translating it yields CASSLGSSGNTIYF.

This chain links TRBV7-2 with TRBJ1-1; no reliable D call. Trimming cost V 1 base and J 9 bases, with 12 bases left between them. This CDR3 has 13 amino acids. Germline V gives CDR1 SGHTA, CDR2 FQGNSA. This CDR3 is CASSLGFSGQAFF. CDR3 nucleotide sequence: TGTGCCAGCAGCTTAGGTTTTTCGGGTCAAGCTTTCTTT.

CDR3 sequence (DNA): TGTGCCAGCAGCTTAGTGACAGGGGTCGGAAACACCATATATTTT. Its translation: CASSLVTGVGNTIYF. V gene TRBV7-9 combines with J gene TRBJ1-3; 8 bases map to TRBD1. The length of the CDR3 is 15 residues. Germline V gives CDR1 SEHNR, CDR2 FQNEAQ (reference sequence). Trimming cost V 1 base and J 4 bases; bases outside gene matches: 3. Looking up the rest from reference TRBV7-9 and TRBJ1-3 gives the full variable domain: DTGVSQNPRHKITKRGQNVTFRCDPISEHNRLYWYRQTLGQGPEFLTYFQNEAQLEKSRLLSDRFSAERPKGSFSTLEIQRTEQGDSAMYLCASSLVTGVGNTIYFGEGSWLTVV.

The chain has TRBV5-8 and TRBJ2-7; D not resolved. This CDR3 is 14 amino acids long. V was trimmed by 6 bases and J by 0 bases, leaving 13 bases between them. Germline V gene data show CDR1 as SGHTS and CDR2 as YDEGEE. CDR3: CASTSTPGSYEQYF. Written as DNA, the CDR3 is TGTGCCAGCACCTCGACTCCTGGCTCCTACGAGCAGTACTTC. Drawing the rest from reference TRBV5-8 and TRBJ2-7, the complete variable domain is EAGVTQSPTHLIKTRGQQATLRCSPISGHTSVYWYQQALGLGLQFLLWYDEGEERNRGNFPPRFSGRQFPNYSSELNVNALELEDSALYLCASTSTPGSYEQYFGPGTRLTVT.

This clone was detected only once. The gene calls are TRBV5-6 and TRBJ2-3; 9 bases are a match to TRBD1. CDR3 length: 13 residues. Germline V gene lookup returns CDR1 SGHDT and CDR2 YYEEEE. V lost 6 bases to trimming and J lost 3 bases; unmatched junction nucleotides: 2. CDR3 sequence: CASTGQGTDTQYF. The CDR3 bases are TGTGCCAGCACGGGACAGGGTACAGATACGCAGTATTTT.

This clone has just a few counts. The chain combines TRBV6-6 with TRBJ2-2; unclear D gene. The germline V and J ends were trimmed by 6 bases and 4 bases, with 9 bases remaining between them. CDR1 and CDR2 (germline): MNHNY, SVGAGI (reference sequence). The CDR3 length is 13 residues. The CDR3 here is CASSPLVTGELFF. In DNA form, the CDR3 reads TGTGCCAGCAGCCCCCTTGTCACCGGGGAGCTGTTTTTT.

The gene calls are TRBV19 and TRBJ2-3, with a weak D call TRBD2 (5 bases). In germline, CDR1 is LNHDA, CDR2 SQIVND (reference sequence). V was trimmed by 1 base and J by 4 bases, leaving 18 bases between them. The length of the CDR3 is 17 residues. The CDR3 protein is CASSIAPLEGRSDTQYF. The CDR3 coding sequence is TGTGCCAGTAGTATAGCCCCCCTAGAGGGCCGGTCAGATACGCAGTATTTT.

This rearrangement joins TRBV30 to TRBJ1-2; D remains ambiguous. V was pared by 0 bases and J by 6 bases, with 29 bases between. CDR3 length: 19 residues. The germline V gene encodes CDR1 GTSNPN and CDR2 SVGIG (reference sequence). The DNA for the CDR3 is TGTGCCTGGAGTGTATCAGGACTGAGTAGATCCCGAAATCTACATGGCTACACCTTC. Translated, it gives CAWSVSGLSRSRNLHGYTF. Based on the CDR3 plus reference TRBV30 and TRBJ1-2, the full variable domain is SQTIHQWPATLVQPVGSPLSLECTVEGTSNPNLYWYRQAAGRGLQLLFYSVGIGQISSEVPQNLSASRPQDRQFILSSKKLLLSDSGFYLCAWSVSGLSRSRNLHGYTFGSGTRLTVV.

The chain uses TRBV30 and TRBJ2-2, with no clear D. CDR1 and CDR2 (germline): GTSNPN, SVGIG (reference sequence). CDR3 size: 12 residues. The germline V and J ends were trimmed by 5 bases and 5 bases, with 9 bases remaining between them. CDR3 loop: CAWGQATGELFF. The CDR3 DNA reads TGTGCCTGGGGCCAGGCTACCGGGGAGCTGTTTTTT.

The chain is built from TRBV5-1 and TRBJ2-5; D is possibly TRBD2 (5 bases). Matching the DNA end better, TRBJ2-7 makes the J call doubtful. In germline, CDR1 is SGHRS, CDR2 YFSETQ. This CDR3 spans 12 amino acids. CDR3 in amino acids: CASRGPRGEQYF. The CDR3 nucleotides read TGCGCCAGCCGAGGGCCACGCGGCGAGCAGTACTTC.

This clone was seen more than once but under ten times. The J gene is TRBJ2-7, the V gene TRBV6-6, with 9 bases matching TRBD2. The ends lost 8 bases at V and 0 bases at J; junction bases unmatched: 8. The CDR3 loop spans 15 amino acids. The germline V gene has CDR1 MNHNY and CDR2 SVGAGI (reference sequence). The CDR3 region has the DNA TGTGCCAGCCGGACTAGCGTGTCCCCCTCCTACGAGCAGTACTTC. This gives the protein CASRTSVSPSYEQYF.

This clone appeared once. This sequence joins TRBV6-1 and TRBJ1-6, with TRBD1 identical over 8 bases. This CDR3 spans 15 amino acids. V dropped 10 bases and J dropped 14; count of bases not matched to a gene: 19. CDR1 is MNHNS and CDR2 is SASEGT in the germline V gene. The CDR3 region has the DNA TGTGCCACGCATTTGGGACAGGAGGGTGTTACGGCCCTCCACTTT. This codes for CATHLGQEGVTALHF.

J is TRBJ2-6 and V is TRBV5-8; D possibly corresponds to TRBD2 (5 bases). Per germline, CDR1 SGHTS and CDR2 YDEGEE. The CDR3 sequence is 15 residues long. V was shortened by 4 bases and J by 0 bases, with 8 bases between the two germline ends. The CDR3 DNA reads TGTGCCAGCAGCCTCCGGGACTCTGGGGCCAACGTCCTGACTTTC. Translation: CASSLRDSGANVLTF.

The chain carries TRBV6-1 and TRBJ2-5, with TRBD2 as a possible D gene (6 bases). V lost 2 bases to trimming and J lost 1 base, with 8 bases between them. There are 14 residues in the CDR3. CDR1 is MNHNS, CDR2 SASEGT, per germline. In nucleotides, the CDR3 is TGTGCCAGCAGTGAACTGGGGGGCCAAGAGACCCAGTACTTC. It yields the protein CASSELGGQETQYF.

This clone was counted once. The chain carries TRBV11-1 and TRBJ1-1; D is unresolved. V was shortened by 5 bases and J by 1 base, with 5 bases between the two germline ends. CDR3 length equals 12 residues. CDR1 is SGHAT and CDR2 is FQDESV in the germline V gene (reference sequence). The CDR3 nucleotides are TGTGCCAGCAGCCGAGGGAACACTGAAGCTTTCTTT. It is translated as CASSRGNTEAFF.

This clone was seen only a few times. V usage is TRBV19 and J usage is TRBJ1-1; no firm D call. Trimming removed 7 bases from V and 7 bases from J, with 16 bases in between. CDR1 is LNHDA and CDR2 is SQIVND in the germline V gene (reference sequence). The CDR3 is 13 residues long. The CDR3 is CASKLQPRNEAFF. The CDR3 bases are TGTGCCAGTAAGTTACAACCTAGGAATGAAGCTTTCTTT.

The chain has TRBV6-5 and TRBJ2-3; 13 bases are a match to TRBD2. J was trimmed by 9 bases and V by 4 bases; bases with no gene match: 4. Germline V gene lookup returns CDR1 MNHEY and CDR2 SVGAGI. The CDR3 contains 14 residues. As DNA, the CDR3 is TGTGCCAGCAGTTCCAGACTAGCGGGAGGCACGCAGTATTTT. Its protein product is CASSSRLAGGTQYF.